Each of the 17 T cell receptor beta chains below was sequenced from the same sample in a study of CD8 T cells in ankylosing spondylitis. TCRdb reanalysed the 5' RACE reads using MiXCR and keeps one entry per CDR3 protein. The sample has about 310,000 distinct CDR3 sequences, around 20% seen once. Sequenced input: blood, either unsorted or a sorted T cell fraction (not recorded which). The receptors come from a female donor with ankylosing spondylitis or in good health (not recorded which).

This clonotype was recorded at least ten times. The DNA of the CDR3 is TGCAGCACCAGACTAGCGGGAGACCTTGGGGCAGATACGCAGTATTTT. Its protein product is CSTRLAGDLGADTQYF. The gene calls are TRBV20-1 and TRBJ2-3; 12 bases are shared with TRBD2. CDR3 length equals 16 residues. The germline gives CDR1 DFQATT, CDR2 SNEGSKA (reference sequence).

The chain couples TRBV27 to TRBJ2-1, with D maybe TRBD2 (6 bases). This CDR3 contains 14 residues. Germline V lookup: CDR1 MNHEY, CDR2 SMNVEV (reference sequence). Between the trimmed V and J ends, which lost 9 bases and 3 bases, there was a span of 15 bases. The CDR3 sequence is CASHASEYYNEQFF. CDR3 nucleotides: TGTGCCAGTCATGCTAGCGAGTACTACAATGAGCAGTTCTTC.

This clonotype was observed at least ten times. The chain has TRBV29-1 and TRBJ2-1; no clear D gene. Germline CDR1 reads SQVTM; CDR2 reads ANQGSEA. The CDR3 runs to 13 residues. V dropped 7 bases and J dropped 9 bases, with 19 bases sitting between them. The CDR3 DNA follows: TGCAGCGCTCATTGGGTGGAGAAAGCTGAGCAGTTCTTC. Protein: CSAHWVEKAEQFF.

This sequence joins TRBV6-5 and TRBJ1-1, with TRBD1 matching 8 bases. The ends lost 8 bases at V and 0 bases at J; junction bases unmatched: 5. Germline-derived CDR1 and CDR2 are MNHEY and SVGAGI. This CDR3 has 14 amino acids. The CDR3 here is CASGNRGMNTEAFF. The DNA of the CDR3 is TGTGCCAGCGGGAACAGGGGGATGAACACTGAAGCTTTCTTT.

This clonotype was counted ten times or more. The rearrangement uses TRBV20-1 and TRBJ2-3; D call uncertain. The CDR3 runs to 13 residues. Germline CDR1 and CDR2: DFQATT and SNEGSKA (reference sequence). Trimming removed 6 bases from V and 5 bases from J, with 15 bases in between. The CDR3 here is CSAPPYLGDTQYF. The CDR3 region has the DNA TGCAGTGCCCCCCCATACCTGGGAGATACGCAGTATTTT.

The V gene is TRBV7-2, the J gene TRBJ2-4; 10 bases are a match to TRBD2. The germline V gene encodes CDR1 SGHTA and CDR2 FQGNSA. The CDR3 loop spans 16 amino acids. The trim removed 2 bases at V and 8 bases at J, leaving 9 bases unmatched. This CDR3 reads CASSLTRPSGRHIQYF. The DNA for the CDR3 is TGTGCCAGCAGCTTAACCCGACCTAGCGGGAGACACATTCAGTACTTC. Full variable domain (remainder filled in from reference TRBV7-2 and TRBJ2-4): GAGVSQSPSNKVTEKGKDVELRCDPISGHTALYWYRQSLGQGLEFLIYFQGNSAPDKSGLPSDRFSAERTGGSVSTLTIQRTQQEDSAVYLCASSLTRPSGRHIQYFGAGTRLSVL.

CDR3 loop: CASSTDSYEQYF. DNA of the CDR3: TGTGCCAGCAGCACGGATTCCTACGAGCAGTACTTC. The chain joins TRBV3-1 to TRBJ2-7; the D is unclear. Germline loops: CDR1 LGHDT, CDR2 YNNKEL (reference sequence). The CDR3 length is 12 residues. V lost 5 bases, J lost 1 base, and 6 bases lay in between.

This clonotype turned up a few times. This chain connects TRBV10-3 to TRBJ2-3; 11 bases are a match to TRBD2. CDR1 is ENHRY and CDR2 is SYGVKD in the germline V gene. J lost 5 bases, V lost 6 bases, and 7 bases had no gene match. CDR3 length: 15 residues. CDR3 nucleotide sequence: TGTGCCATCAGCCTACTAGCGGGAGACATAGATACGCAGTATTTT. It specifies CAISLLAGDIDTQYF.

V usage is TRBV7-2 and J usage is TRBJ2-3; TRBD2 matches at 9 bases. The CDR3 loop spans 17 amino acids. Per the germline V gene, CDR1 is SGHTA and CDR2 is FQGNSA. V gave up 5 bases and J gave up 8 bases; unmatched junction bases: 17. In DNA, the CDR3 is TGTGCCAGCAGCCCGGGGGGGACTAGCTCCCCTCGGGTTACGCAGTATTTT. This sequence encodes CASSPGGTSSPRVTQYF. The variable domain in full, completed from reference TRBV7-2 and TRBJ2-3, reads GAGVSQSPSNKVTEKGKDVELRCDPISGHTALYWYRQSLGQGLEFLIYFQGNSAPDKSGLPSDRFSAERTGGSVSTLTIQRTQQEDSAVYLCASSPGGTSSPRVTQYFGPGTRLTVL.

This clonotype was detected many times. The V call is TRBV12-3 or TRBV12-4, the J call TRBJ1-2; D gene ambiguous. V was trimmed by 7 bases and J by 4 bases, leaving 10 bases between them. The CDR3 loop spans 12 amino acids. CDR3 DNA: TGTGCCAGCACTCGGGATCTCTATGGCTACACCTTC. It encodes CASTRDLYGYTF.

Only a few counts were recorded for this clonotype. CDR3 loop: CASSFPGTTSYNEQFF. The CDR3 DNA sequence: TGCGCCAGCAGCTTCCCCGGGACAACCTCCTACAATGAGCAGTTCTTC. The chain couples TRBV5-1 to TRBJ2-1; D is perhaps TRBD1 (6 bases). Germline V gives CDR1 SGHRS, CDR2 YFSETQ. There are 16 residues in the CDR3. The ends were cut back, 2 bases at V and 0 bases at J, with 12 bases in the middle.

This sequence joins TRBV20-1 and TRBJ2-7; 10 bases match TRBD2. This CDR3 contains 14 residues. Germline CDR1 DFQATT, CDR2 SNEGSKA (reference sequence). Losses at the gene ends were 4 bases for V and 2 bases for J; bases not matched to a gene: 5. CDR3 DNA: TGCAGTGCTAATAGCGGGAGGCACCCCTACGAGCAGTACTTC. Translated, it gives CSANSGRHPYEQYF.

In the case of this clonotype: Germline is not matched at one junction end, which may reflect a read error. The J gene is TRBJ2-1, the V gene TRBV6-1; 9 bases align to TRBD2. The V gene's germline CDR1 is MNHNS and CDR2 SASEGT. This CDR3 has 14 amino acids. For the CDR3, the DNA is TGTGTCAGCCAAGCGGGAGGAGGTATGAATGAGCAGTTCTTC. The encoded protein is CVSQAGGGMNEQFF.

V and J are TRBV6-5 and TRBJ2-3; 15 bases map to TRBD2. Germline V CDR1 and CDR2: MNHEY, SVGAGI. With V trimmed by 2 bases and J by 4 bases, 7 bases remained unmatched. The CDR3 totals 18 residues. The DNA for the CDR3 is TGTGCCAGCAGTTACACCGGGACTAGCGGGAGGCCCCCAGATACGCAGTATTTT. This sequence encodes CASSYTGTSGRPPDTQYF.

The CDR3: CASSPGTLHTDTQYF. The CDR3 DNA reads TGTGCCAGCAGCCCCGGGACTCTTCACACAGATACGCAGTATTTT. The chain couples TRBV5-4 to TRBJ2-3, with D tentatively TRBD2 (6 bases). The length of the CDR3 is 15 residues. Trimming removed 4 bases at V and 2 bases at J, with 14 bases between. Germline V lookup: CDR1 SGHNT, CDR2 YYREEE (reference sequence).

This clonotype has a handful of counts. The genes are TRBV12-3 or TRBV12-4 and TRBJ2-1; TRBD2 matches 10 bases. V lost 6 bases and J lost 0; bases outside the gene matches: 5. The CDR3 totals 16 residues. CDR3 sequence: CASRLAGSSSYNEQFF. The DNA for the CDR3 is TGTGCCAGCAGACTAGCGGGGTCGAGCTCCTACAATGAGCAGTTCTTC.

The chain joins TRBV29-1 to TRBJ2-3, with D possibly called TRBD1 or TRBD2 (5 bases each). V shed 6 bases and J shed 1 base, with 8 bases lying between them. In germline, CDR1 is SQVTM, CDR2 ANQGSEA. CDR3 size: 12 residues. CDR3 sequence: CSVGDGTDTQYF. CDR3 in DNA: TGCAGCGTCGGGGACGGCACAGATACGCAGTATTTT.